This TCR beta chain was documented in a study of blood T cells in healthy people across ages. Germline lookup yields CDR1 SQVTM and CDR2 ANQGSEA. The CDR3 is made up of 12 amino acids. Trimming took 3 bases from V and 3 from J, leaving 9 bases between them. There were at least 5 micrograms of total RNA extracted from every sample. Through a sample-barcoded 5' primer and a J-beta primer mix, a second PCR was run for about 6 to 11 cycles. TCRdb re-called the 5' RACE reads through MiXCR, storing one row per CDR3 protein. The repertoire includes 1 million or so distinct CDR3 sequences, 40% to 55% of them detected once, and approximately 17% sits in the top ten.

This chain links TRBV29-1 with TRBJ2-7; D unresolved. Sequencing used blood. The receptor was isolated from a woman in her sixties or seventies in good health. CDR3 loop: CSVEDQRYEQYF. The DNA for the CDR3 is TGCAGCGTTGAGGACCAGCGCTACGAGCAGTACTTC.